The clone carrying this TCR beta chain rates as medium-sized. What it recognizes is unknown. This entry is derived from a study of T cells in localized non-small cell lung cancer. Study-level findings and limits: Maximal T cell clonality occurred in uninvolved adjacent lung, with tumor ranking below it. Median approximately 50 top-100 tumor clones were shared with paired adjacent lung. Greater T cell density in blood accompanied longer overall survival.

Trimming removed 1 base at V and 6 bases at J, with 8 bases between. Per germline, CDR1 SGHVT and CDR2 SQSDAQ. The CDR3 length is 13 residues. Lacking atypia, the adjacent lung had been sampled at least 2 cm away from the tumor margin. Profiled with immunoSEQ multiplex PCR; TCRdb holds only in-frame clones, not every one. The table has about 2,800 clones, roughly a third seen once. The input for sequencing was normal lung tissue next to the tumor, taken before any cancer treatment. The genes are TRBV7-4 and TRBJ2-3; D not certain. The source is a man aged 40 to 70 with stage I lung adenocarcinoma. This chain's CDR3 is CASSLGGSDTQYF. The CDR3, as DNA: TGTGCCAGCAGCTTAGGTGGGTCGGATACGCAGTATTTT.